What follows are 20 T cell receptor beta chains derived from one specimen sequenced in a study of beta chain features in type 1 diabetes. Study-level points and caveats: Shorter TCRB CDR3s, moderately but significantly so, marked every one of the four CD4+ subsets in Type 1 diabetes patients.

Every isolated RNA sample was fully reverse transcribed, so sequencing captured expressed TCRB transcripts. Libraries were prepared by immunoSEQ multiplex PCR; TCRdb keeps only in-frame clonotypes and omits some of them. The data hold some 280,000 clones, with 13% to 15% observed a single time. For these TCRs, the target antigens are not known. Sequenced sample: naive CD4+ T cells from blood. Receptors originate from a young man with type 1 diabetes.

This sequence joins TRBV19 and TRBJ2-5, with TRBD1 identical over 7 bases. V was clipped by 3 bases and J by 1 base; unmatched bases: 2. CDR3 length: 14 amino acids. Germline V gene lookup returns CDR1 LNHDA and CDR2 SQIVND (reference sequence). The CDR3 DNA is TGTGCCAGTAGTATGGGACAGCTCCAAGAGACCCAGTACTTC. Protein sequence: CASSMGQLQETQYF. The whole variable domain, filled in from reference TRBV19 and TRBJ2-5, reads DGGITQSPKYLFRKEGQNVTLSCEQNLNHDAMYWYRQDPGQGLRLIYYSQIVNDFQKGDIAEGYSVSREKKESFPLTVTSAQKNPTAFYLCASSMGQLQETQYFGPGTRLLVL.

The chain carries TRBV14 and TRBJ1-1; D gene uncertain. The germline gives CDR1 SGHDN, CDR2 FVKESK. Trimming left V 1 base short and J 1 base short, with 10 bases between. This CDR3 comprises 15 residues. DNA of the CDR3: TGTGCCAGCAGCCAAGGCCAACGGTGGAACACTGAAGCTTTCTTT. Translation gives CASSQGQRWNTEAFF.

The chain uses TRBV2 and TRBJ1-1, with no clear D. Between the trimmed V and J ends, which lost 5 bases and 7 bases, there was a span of 8 bases. The CDR3 runs to 11 residues. Germline V gene sequence: CDR1 SNHLY, CDR2 FYNNEI. This chain's CDR3 is CASSSVIEAFF. CDR3 in DNA: TGTGCCAGCAGTTCGGTGATTGAAGCTTTCTTT.

For the CDR3, the DNA is TGTGCCAGCAGAAGCACAGGCCTCGGAGAGCAGTTCTTC. This translates into CASRSTGLGEQFF. This chain uses TRBV6-5 with TRBJ2-1, with a weak D call TRBD1 (5 bases). The V gene's germline CDR1 is MNHEY and CDR2 SVGAGI. The germline V and J ends were trimmed by 6 bases and 10 bases, with 16 bases remaining between them. This CDR3 is 13 amino acids long.

This clone was found a few times. V is TRBV6-5 and J is TRBJ2-1, with TRBD2 matching 10 bases. Per germline, CDR1 MNHEY and CDR2 SVGAGI. The CDR3 contains 15 residues. Unmatched junction bases numbered 7, after V lost 7 bases and J lost 4 bases. The CDR3 loop is CASTRAGGLYNEQFF. The DNA for the CDR3 is TGTGCCAGCACGAGAGCGGGAGGGCTGTACAATGAGCAGTTCTTC.

The table lists this clone with a few counts. This sequence joins TRBV5-1 and TRBJ1-2; a possible D gene is TRBD1 (6 bases). This CDR3 has 14 amino acids. V lost 0 bases and J lost 5, with 11 bases in between. Germline loops: CDR1 SGHRS, CDR2 YFSETQ. CDR3 nucleotides: TGCGCCAGCAGCTTGGCCCAGGGGCTGTATGGCTACACCTTC. Protein sequence: CASSLAQGLYGYTF.

This clone has just a few counts. The rearrangement joins TRBV7-2 to TRBJ1-5, with D uncertain. Trimming removed 2 bases at V and 3 bases at J, with 8 bases between. CDR3 length: 14 amino acids. CDR1 is SGHTA and CDR2 is FQGNSA in the germline V gene. The CDR3 DNA sequence: TGTGCCAGCAGCTTAAAAATCAACAATCAGCCCCAGCATTTT. Its translation: CASSLKINNQPQHF.

The genes are TRBV2 and TRBJ2-1; 11 bases agree with TRBD2. CDR1 is SNHLY, CDR2 FYNNEI, per germline. V shed 2 bases, J shed 8 bases, and the junction held 8 bases outside the gene matches. This CDR3 is 16 amino acids long. CDR3 sequence reads: CASSELGLAALHEQFF. CDR3 in DNA: TGTGCCAGCAGTGAATTGGGACTAGCGGCGCTTCATGAGCAGTTCTTC.

This clone has a handful of counts. CDR3 in DNA: TGTGCCAGCAGGCGAACCGGGACAGGGTTCTACGAGCAGTACTTC. This sequence encodes CASRRTGTGFYEQYF. V is TRBV27 and J is TRBJ2-7; TRBD1 matches at 9 bases. Germline CDR1 MNHEY, CDR2 SMNVEV (reference sequence). The length of the CDR3 is 15 residues. V lost 6 bases, J lost 3 bases, and 9 bases stayed unmatched.

This clone was picked up a small number of times. The rearrangement uses TRBV5-1 and TRBJ2-3, with 7 bases aligning to TRBD2. This CDR3 is built from 14 residues. Germline assignment: CDR1 SGHRS and CDR2 YFSETQ. V shed 4 bases, J shed 2 bases, and the junction held 4 bases outside the gene matches. CDR3 sequence (DNA): TGCGCCAGCAGCCAGGGAGGGCACACAGATACGCAGTATTTT. Its protein is CASSQGGHTDTQYF.

The CDR3: CASSLRLASYNEQFF. The CDR3 nucleotides read TGTGCCAGCAGCCTCCGACTAGCGAGCTACAATGAGCAGTTCTTC. This chain uses TRBV7-2 with TRBJ2-1; 8 nucleotides line up with TRBD2. Per germline, CDR1 SGHTA and CDR2 FQGNSA. This CDR3 has 15 amino acids. Germline trimming cut 5 bases from V and 3 bases from J; bases unmatched to any gene: 6.

The chain has TRBV7-9 and TRBJ1-2, with D perhaps TRBD1 (6 bases). V was shortened by 7 bases and J by 0 bases, with 15 bases between the two germline ends. Germline loops: CDR1 SEHNR, CDR2 FQNEAQ (reference sequence). The CDR3 totals 15 residues. CDR3 in DNA: TGTGCCAGCATTCTACAGGGAGCGGCTAACTATGGCTACACCTTC. The encoded protein is CASILQGAANYGYTF.

This clone was recorded a few times. The genes are TRBV5-1 and TRBJ2-7; TRBD2 matches 10 bases. CDR1 is SGHRS, CDR2 YFSETQ, per germline. The trim removed 6 bases at V and 6 bases at J, leaving 6 bases unmatched. The CDR3 extends over 13 amino acids. CDR3 DNA: TGCGCCAGCACCTTAGCGGGAGGTAGCGAGCAGTACTTC. Residues: CASTLAGGSEQYF.

This clone was seen a few times. The gene calls are TRBV6-5 and TRBJ1-5; possible D gene TRBD1, 5 bases. CDR3 length: 15 residues. V was cut by 0 bases and J by 3 bases, with 9 bases left in between. Germline values: CDR1 MNHEY, CDR2 SVGAGI. The chain's CDR3 is CASSYSAGNNQPQHF. CDR3 coding DNA: TGTGCCAGCAGTTACTCGGCAGGGAACAATCAGCCCCAGCATTTT.

This clone was seen more than once but under ten times. This chain joins TRBV18 and TRBJ2-1; the match to TRBD1 covers 7 bases. Germline loops: CDR1 KGHSH, CDR2 LQKENI. The J segment lost 0 bases and the V segment lost 4 bases, leaving 3 bases of the junction unmatched. There are 15 residues in the CDR3. The CDR3 sequence: CASSQGQSSYNEQFF. The CDR3 nucleotides read TGTGCCAGCTCACAGGGACAGAGCTCCTACAATGAGCAGTTCTTC.

There are a few counts of this clone. The chain employs TRBV15 and TRBJ1-5, with 7 nucleotides matching TRBD1. The V segment lost 5 bases and the J segment 3 bases; nucleotides outside the gene matches: 10. Germline loops: CDR1 LNHNV, CDR2 YYDKDF (reference sequence). This CDR3 has 16 residues. The CDR3 DNA sequence: TGTGCCACCAGCGGAAGGACAGGCTCATTCAATCAGCCCCAGCATTTT. Protein: CATSGRTGSFNQPQHF.

This chain joins TRBV19 and TRBJ2-3; 9 nucleotides agree with TRBD2. The CDR3 sequence is 15 residues long. Per germline, CDR1 LNHDA and CDR2 SQIVND (reference sequence). After removal of 3 bases from V and 5 bases from J, the junction contained 6 bases not matched to a gene. CDR3 amino acids: CASSISSGTVDTQYF. The CDR3 nucleotides are TGTGCCAGTAGTATTTCTAGCGGGACTGTAGATACGCAGTATTTT.

The sample holds a few counts of this clone. The gene calls are TRBV7-3 and TRBJ1-1, with D perhaps matching TRBD1 (5 bases). The V gene's germline CDR1 is SGHTA and CDR2 FQGTGA. The CDR3 spans 13 residues. Between the trimmed V and J ends, which lost 5 bases and 1 base, there was a span of 8 bases. The CDR3 reads CASSGGANTEAFF. The CDR3 DNA is TGTGCCAGCAGCGGAGGGGCGAACACTGAAGCTTTCTTT.

This clone appeared a few times. The chain uses TRBV13 and TRBJ2-7; 12 positions agree with TRBD2. This CDR3 has 16 amino acids. The junction had 7 bases not matched to a gene; V was cut back by 4 bases and J by 3 bases. Germline V CDR1 and CDR2: PRHDT, FYEKMQ (reference sequence). Here the CDR3 reads CASSSTSGSRVYEQYF. The CDR3, as DNA: TGTGCCAGCAGCTCGACTAGCGGGAGCAGAGTCTACGAGCAGTACTTC.

The chain recombines TRBV7-3 with TRBJ2-3; 10 bases fit TRBD2. Unmatched junction bases numbered 7, after V lost 5 bases and J lost 5 bases. Germline V CDR1 and CDR2: SGHTA, FQGTGA. CDR3 length: 15 residues. For the CDR3, the DNA is TGTGCCAGCAGCCCGGCCGGGACTAGCGTAGATACGCAGTATTTT. Protein sequence: CASSPAGTSVDTQYF.